The 10 T cell receptor beta chains reported below all come from one sample, sequenced in a study of blood T cell repertoires in COVID-19 (dated by TCRdb to the early 2020s). The protocol used for the library was the immunoSEQ multiplex PCR assay. The table comes from immuneACCESS by way of TCRdb, which keeps in-frame sequences with V and J called. Part of the clones is missing from these tables; in studies checked, under half for an unresolved V gene and the rest for unknown reasons. The sample has about 300,000 clones on record, roughly nine tenths of them singletons. The ten top clones hold around 1.7% of the sample. Sequencing input: PBMCs or T cells enriched from blood (not recorded which). Receptor source: a woman between 35 and 50 years old who had recovered from COVID-19.

The chain links TRBV18 to TRBJ2-3; 10 bases line up with TRBD2. Unmatched junction bases numbered 7, after V lost 4 bases and J lost 3 bases. This CDR3 is built from 16 residues. Germline CDR1 reads KGHSH; CDR2 reads LQKENI. As DNA, the CDR3 is TGTGCCAGCTCACGACGGACTAGCGGAGTTACAGATACGCAGTATTTT. Amino acids: CASSRRTSGVTDTQYF. The whole variable domain, filled in from reference TRBV18 and TRBJ2-3, reads NAGVMQNPRHLVRRRGQEARLRCSPMKGHSHVYWYRQLPEEGLKFMVYLQKENIIDESGMPKERFSAEFPKEGPSILRIQQVVRGDSAAYFCASSRRTSGVTDTQYFGPGTRLTVL.

The chain is built from TRBV9 and TRBJ2-6; 9 bases line up with TRBD1. Per the germline V gene, CDR1 is SGDLS and CDR2 is YYNGEE. The trim removed 3 bases at V and 2 bases at J, leaving 6 bases unmatched. The CDR3 is made up of 17 amino acids. CDR3 region: CASSGGGQGTGANVLTF. The CDR3 DNA is TGTGCCAGCAGCGGAGGGGGACAGGGCACTGGGGCCAACGTCCTGACTTTC.

This rearrangement joins TRBV27 to TRBJ1-2, with a tentative D call TRBD1 (6 bases). Germline CDR1 MNHEY, CDR2 SMNVEV (reference sequence). V was trimmed by 4 bases and J by 3 bases, leaving 15 bases between them. The CDR3 runs 15 residues. DNA of the CDR3: TGTGCCAGCAGTTCGGACAGAGCGTGGGACTATGGCTACACCTTC. Its protein product is CASSSDRAWDYGYTF.

The chain combines TRBV19 with TRBJ2-3, with 12 bases that match TRBD2. Germline CDR1 LNHDA, CDR2 SQIVND (reference sequence). CDR3 length: 17 residues. Unmatched junction bases numbered 6, after V lost 5 bases and J lost 0 bases. The CDR3 spells CASSLTSGGSSTDTQYF. DNA of the CDR3: TGTGCCAGTAGTCTAACTAGCGGGGGGTCTAGCACAGATACGCAGTATTTT.

The chain links TRBV7-2 to TRBJ2-2; 10 bases are shared with TRBD2. The CDR3 loop spans 16 amino acids. V lost 2 bases and J lost 2; bases outside the gene matches: 2. CDR1 is SGHTA, CDR2 FQGNSA, per germline. In DNA form, the CDR3 reads TGTGCCAGCAGCTTAAGGACTAGCGGCAACACCGGGGAGCTGTTTTTT. It yields the protein CASSLRTSGNTGELFF.

The chain joins TRBV2 to TRBJ2-2, with D possibly matching TRBD1 (6 bases). CDR3 size: 14 residues. The V end lost 2 bases, the J end lost 7 bases, and 11 bases lay between the germline ends. Per the germline V gene, CDR1 is SNHLY and CDR2 is FYNNEI. The CDR3 region has the DNA TGTGCCAGCAGTGAACAGGGGCCTAGCGGGGAGCTGTTTTTT. Amino acids: CASSEQGPSGELFF.

The chain employs TRBV5-1 and TRBJ2-1, with 9 bases fitting TRBD1. The trim removed 0 bases at V and 9 bases at J, leaving 10 bases unmatched. Germline lookup yields CDR1 SGHRS and CDR2 YFSETQ. The CDR3 consists of 16 residues. CDR3 sequence reads: CASSLATGTGSFEQFF. DNA of the CDR3: TGCGCCAGCAGCTTGGCAACCGGGACAGGGAGTTTTGAGCAGTTCTTC.

The rearrangement links TRBV24-1 to TRBJ2-5, with TRBD2 matching over 10 bases. This CDR3 contains 23 residues. Germline lookup yields CDR1 KGHDR and CDR2 SFDVKD. The trim removed 5 bases at V and 7 bases at J, leaving 33 bases unmatched. The CDR3 region has the DNA TGTGCCACCAGTGTGGCGGTTGCACCTTCTCGTACTAGAGCGGGAGGGCCTAGTTTGACCCAGTACTTC. Its translation is CATSVAVAPSRTRAGGPSLTQYF.

The V and J genes are TRBV10-2 and TRBJ1-4, with D possibly matching TRBD1 (5 bases). Trimming shortened V by 6 bases and J by 4 bases, and 12 bases separated the two germline ends. CDR1 is WSHSY, CDR2 SAAADI, per germline. CDR3 length equals 14 residues. The CDR3: CASSPVQGNEKLFF. The CDR3 region has the DNA TGCGCCAGCAGCCCGGTCCAGGGTAATGAAAAACTGTTTTTT.

This chain joins TRBV5-1 and TRBJ1-2; tentatively, D is TRBD1 (5 bases). The germline V and J ends were trimmed by 0 bases and 6 bases, with 12 bases remaining between them. From germline, CDR1 is SGHRS and CDR2 YFSETQ. The length of the CDR3 is 14 residues. In DNA form, the CDR3 reads TGCGCCAGCAGCTTGGGGGGTATCAGGGATGGCTACACCTTC. Residues: CASSLGGIRDGYTF.